The entry below gives a single T cell receptor (beta chain) sequence along with its context. The antigen is undetermined. CDR3 length: 21 amino acids. V was clipped by 0 bases and J by 6 bases; unmatched bases: 24. In germline, CDR1 is LNHNV, CDR2 YYDKDF (reference sequence). These data come from a study of a mutant IDH1 vaccine in newly diagnosed glioma. Study-wide background: Sex among treated patients split roughly 60% male, roughly 40% female; mean age was approximately 41 years.

Generated by immunoSEQ multiplex PCR, the TCRdb table keeps only in-frame clones and is missing some. Here the sample spans 45,000 or so clones, around 89% being singletons. Time point here: week 35, safety follow-up. A single vaccine dose contained 300 ug of mutant IDH1 20-mer peptide, and topical imiquimod was used with it. Sequences were derived from PBMCs, sampled from a glioma patient whose treatment included an IDH1 peptide vaccine. V usage is TRBV15 and J usage is TRBJ2-7; 9 nucleotides match TRBD2. The sequence derives from a woman between 40 and 55 years old with glioma. This chain's CDR3 is CATSRDSERWVAGEIVGEQYF. DNA of the CDR3: TGTGCCACCAGCAGAGATTCGGAGCGGTGGGTAGCGGGAGAAATTGTTGGCGAGCAGTACTTC.